This T cell receptor beta chain was documented in a study of OX40 agonist ivuxolimab in advanced cancers. Study-wide context: Ivuxolimab, which is an agonistic anti-OX40 (CD134) antibody, was administered to the patients. Broader study findings: The study did not work out the antigen specificity of the expanded peripheral T cells.

Sequencing was performed with immunoSEQ multiplex PCR; in TCRdb, only in-frame clones are kept and a portion is missing. The sample lists tens of thousands of clones, approximately 91% occurring once. As regards this clone: Its antigen remains unidentified.

The CDR3 contains 14 residues. The junction had 10 bases not matched to a gene; V was cut back by 5 bases and J by 7 bases. The germline CDR1 and CDR2 sequences are MDHEN and SYDVKM. The sample in question was CD4+ or CD8+ T cells sorted from blood, obtained in a trial of the OX40 agonist ivuxolimab. The chain is built from TRBV28 and TRBJ2-7, with 8 bases aligning to TRBD1. This sequence was found in an adult with an advanced solid tumor such as melanoma, head and neck, liver or kidney cancer. CDR3 DNA: TGTGCCAGCAGTCTCTCAGGGGGCTCGGGGGAGCAGTACTTC. Residues: CASSLSGGSGEQYF.